This TCR beta chain was retrieved from a study of T cell responses to AZD1222 COVID-19 vaccine. Study-wide results and limits: Donors were mostly white British, more females; clonal diversity possibly underestimated.

The repertoire was sequenced with immunoSEQ multiplex PCR; TCRdb's copy has only in-frame clones and lacks some. Of some 150,000 clones in the sample, 87% were seen once. A note on this clone: Its cognate antigen is unknown.

The CDR3 consists of 13 residues. Germline V gene data show CDR1 as SNHLY and CDR2 as FYNNEI. Trimming pared 4 bases from V and 0 bases from J, leaving 7 bases between. The chain uses TRBV2 and TRBJ2-7, with D maybe TRBD1 (5 bases). The receptor comes from an adult who received the AZD1222 COVID-19 vaccine. Sequenced material: peripheral blood, taken 28 days after the second AZD1222 dose. As DNA, the CDR3 is TGTGCCAGCAGTGTAGACAGCTCCTACGAGCAGTACTTC. It specifies CASSVDSSYEQYF.